One and the same sample provided the 10 T cell receptor beta chains below, sequenced in a study of blood T cell repertoires in COVID-19. Sequenced by immunoSEQ multiplex PCR; TCRdb stores in-frame clones only, minus some. The sample has roughly 180,000 clones, 82% seen once. Sequenced material: peripheral blood. These receptors all stem from a woman aged 30 to 39 with acute or convalescent COVID-19.

The chain is built from TRBV7-8 and TRBJ1-6; 9 nucleotides line up with TRBD1. This CDR3 is built from 15 residues. Germline CDR1 and CDR2: SGHVS and FQNEAQ. The trim removed 5 bases at V and 9 bases at J, leaving 8 bases unmatched. In DNA, the CDR3 is TGTGCCAGCAGCGCCACACAGGGGGCTGGTTCACCCCTCCACTTT. Its translation is CASSATQGAGSPLHF.

This sequence joins TRBV2 and TRBJ2-1, with D maybe TRBD2 (6 bases). The CDR3 spans 14 residues. Trimming took off 10 bases at V and 3 bases at J, with 16 bases between the two ends. Germline V gives CDR1 SNHLY, CDR2 FYNNEI. CDR3 in amino acids: CAIPVVGLYNEQFF. The CDR3 nucleotides read TGTGCCATCCCCGTGGTGGGACTCTACAATGAGCAGTTCTTC.

The rearrangement joins TRBV30 to TRBJ2-1; 12 nucleotides agree with TRBD2. Germline trimming cut 5 bases from V and 7 bases from J; bases unmatched to any gene: 15. The germline gives CDR1 GTSNPN, CDR2 SVGIG (reference sequence). The CDR3 is 17 amino acids. The CDR3 DNA reads TGTGCCTGGTTTGGTTCTCTGGCTAGCGGGGGGGCAAATGAGCAGTTCTTC. It specifies CAWFGSLASGGANEQFF.

The table lists this clone with a few counts. V gene TRBV27 combines with J gene TRBJ1-5, with D possibly TRBD1 on 5 matching bases. The CDR3 covers 15 residues. The V end lost 2 bases, the J end lost 0 bases, and 8 bases lay between the germline ends. Germline V gene lookup returns CDR1 MNHEY and CDR2 SMNVEV (reference sequence). Here the CDR3 reads CASSLGAVSNQPQHF. The CDR3 DNA is TGTGCCAGCAGTTTAGGGGCAGTTAGCAATCAGCCCCAGCATTTT.

This rearrangement joins TRBV5-4 to TRBJ1-6; TRBD1 matches at 11 bases. The germline V gene has CDR1 SGHNT and CDR2 YYREEE (reference sequence). CDR3 length: 16 amino acids. Unmatched junction bases numbered 6, after V lost 4 bases and J lost 6 bases. In DNA, the CDR3 is TGTGCCAGCAGCCCTAGGACAGGGGGCTTTAATTCACCCCTCCACTTT. It specifies CASSPRTGGFNSPLHF.

The chain employs TRBV7-2 and TRBJ2-7; 9 nucleotides align to TRBD2. The CDR3 consists of 14 residues. Germline trimming cut 5 bases from V and 4 bases from J; bases unmatched to any gene: 6. Germline loops: CDR1 SGHTA, CDR2 FQGNSA. As DNA, the CDR3 is TGTGCCAGCAGCAGAGCGGGAGGAAAGTACGAGCAGTACTTC. As protein: CASSRAGGKYEQYF. Variable domain in full (rest from reference TRBV7-2 and TRBJ2-7): GAGVSQSPSNKVTEKGKDVELRCDPISGHTALYWYRQSLGQGLEFLIYFQGNSAPDKSGLPSDRFSAERTGGSVSTLTIQRTQQEDSAVYLCASSRAGGKYEQYFGPGTRLTVT.

The chain links TRBV28 to TRBJ2-1; D not certain. Germline V gene sequence: CDR1 MDHEN, CDR2 SYDVKM. V was cut by 2 bases and J by 1 base, with 6 bases left in between. The CDR3 has 14 residues. The CDR3 loop reads CASSLELSYNEQFF. CDR3 in DNA: TGTGCCAGCAGTTTAGAGCTGTCCTACAATGAGCAGTTCTTC.

The V and J genes are TRBV6-2 or TRBV6-3 and TRBJ1-2; 9 bases map to TRBD1. With 5 bases clipped from V and 4 bases from J, the junction kept 8 bases outside the gene matches. The CDR3 is made up of 15 amino acids. Germline lookup yields CDR1 MNHEY and CDR2 SVGEGT. The CDR3 DNA reads TGTGCCAGCAGTCCAGGGACAGGGCACCTCTATGGCTACACCTTC. Residues: CASSPGTGHLYGYTF.

This chain uses TRBV6-1 with TRBJ1-5; no firm D call. V was clipped by 0 bases and J by 3 bases, with 9 bases between them. The V gene's germline CDR1 is MNHNS and CDR2 SASEGT. The CDR3 extends over 15 amino acids. The CDR3 nucleotides are TGTGCCAGCAGTGAAGCAGGAGGCTACAATCAGCCCCAGCATTTT. As protein: CASSEAGGYNQPQHF.

The rearrangement joins TRBV28 to TRBJ1-5; possibly TRBD1 for D (6 bases). Deletions cut 6 bases from V and 0 bases from J, with 9 bases between. Germline V gene lookup returns CDR1 MDHEN and CDR2 SYDVKM. The CDR3 consists of 14 residues. The CDR3 protein is CASSLGGSNQPQHF. The CDR3 DNA reads as TGTGCCAGCAGCCTAGGGGGTAGCAATCAGCCCCAGCATTTT.